This T cell receptor beta chain is drawn from a study of control samples from healthy donors and cancer patients. This CDR3 has 14 residues. Clones were sequenced by immunoSEQ multiplex PCR, and TCRdb holds only the in-frame ones, with some missing. The sample lists about 170,000 clones, roughly 88% occurring once. Sequences were obtained from blood. This chain uses TRBV12-1 with TRBJ2-3; the table's D call of TRBD2 was not tested on the DNA. TRBV12-1 is termed a pseudogene. The sequence derives from a woman under 40 in good health. The CDR3 DNA reads TGTGCCAGCAGCCAGATTAGCCCCCCAGATACGCAGTATTTT. This codes for CASSQISPPDTQYF.